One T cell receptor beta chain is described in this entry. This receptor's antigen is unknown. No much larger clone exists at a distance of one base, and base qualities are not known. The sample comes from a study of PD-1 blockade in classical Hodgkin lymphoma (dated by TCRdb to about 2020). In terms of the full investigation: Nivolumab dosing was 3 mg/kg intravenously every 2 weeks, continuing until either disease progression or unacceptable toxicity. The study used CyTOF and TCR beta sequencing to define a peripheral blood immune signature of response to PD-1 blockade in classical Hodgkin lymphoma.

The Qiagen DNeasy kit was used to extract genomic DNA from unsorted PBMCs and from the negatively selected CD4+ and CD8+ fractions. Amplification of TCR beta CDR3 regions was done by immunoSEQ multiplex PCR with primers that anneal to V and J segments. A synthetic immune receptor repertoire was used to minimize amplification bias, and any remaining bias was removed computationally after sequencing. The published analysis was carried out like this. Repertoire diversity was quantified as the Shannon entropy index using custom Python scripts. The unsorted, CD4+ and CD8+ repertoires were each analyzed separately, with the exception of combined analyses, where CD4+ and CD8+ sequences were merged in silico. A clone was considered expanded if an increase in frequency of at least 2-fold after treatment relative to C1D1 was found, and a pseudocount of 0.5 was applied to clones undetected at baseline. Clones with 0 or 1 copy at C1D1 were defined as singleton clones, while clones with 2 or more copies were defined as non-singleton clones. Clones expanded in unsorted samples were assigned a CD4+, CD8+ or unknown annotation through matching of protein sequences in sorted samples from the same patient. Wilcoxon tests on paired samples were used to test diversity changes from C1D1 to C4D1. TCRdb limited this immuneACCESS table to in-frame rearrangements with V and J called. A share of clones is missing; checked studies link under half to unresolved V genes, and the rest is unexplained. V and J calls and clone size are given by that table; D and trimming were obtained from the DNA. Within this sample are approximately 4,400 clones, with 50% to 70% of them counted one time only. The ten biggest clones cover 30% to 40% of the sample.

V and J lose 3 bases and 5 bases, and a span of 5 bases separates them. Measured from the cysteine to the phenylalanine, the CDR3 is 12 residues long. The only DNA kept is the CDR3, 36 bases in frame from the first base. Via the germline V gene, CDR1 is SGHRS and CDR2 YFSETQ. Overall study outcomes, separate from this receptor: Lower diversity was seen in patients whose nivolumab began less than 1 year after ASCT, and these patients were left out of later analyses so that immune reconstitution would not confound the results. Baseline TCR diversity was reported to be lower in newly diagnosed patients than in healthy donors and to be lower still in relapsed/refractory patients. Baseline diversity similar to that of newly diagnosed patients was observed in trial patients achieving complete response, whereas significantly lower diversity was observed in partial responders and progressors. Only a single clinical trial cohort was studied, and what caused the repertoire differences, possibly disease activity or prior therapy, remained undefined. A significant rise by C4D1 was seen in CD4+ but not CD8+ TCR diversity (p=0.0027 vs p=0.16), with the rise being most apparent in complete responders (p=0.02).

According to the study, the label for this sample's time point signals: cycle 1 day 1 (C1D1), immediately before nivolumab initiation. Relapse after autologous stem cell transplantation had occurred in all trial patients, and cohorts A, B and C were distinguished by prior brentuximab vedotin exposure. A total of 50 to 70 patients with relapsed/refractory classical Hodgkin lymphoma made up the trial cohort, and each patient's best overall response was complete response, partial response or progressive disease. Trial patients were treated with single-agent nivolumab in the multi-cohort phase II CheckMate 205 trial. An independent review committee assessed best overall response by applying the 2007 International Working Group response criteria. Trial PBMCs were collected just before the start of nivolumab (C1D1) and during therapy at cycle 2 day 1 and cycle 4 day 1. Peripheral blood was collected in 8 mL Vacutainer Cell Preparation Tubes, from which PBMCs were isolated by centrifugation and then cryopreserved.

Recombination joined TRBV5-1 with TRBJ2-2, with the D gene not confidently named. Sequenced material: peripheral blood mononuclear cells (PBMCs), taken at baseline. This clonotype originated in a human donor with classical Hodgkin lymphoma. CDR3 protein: CASSSFTGELFF. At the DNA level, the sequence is TGCGCCAGCAGCTCCTTTACCGGGGAGCTGTTTTTT.